Listed below are T cell receptor beta chains from one sample, sequenced in a study of CD8 T cells in ankylosing spondylitis. TCRdb ran MiXCR on the 5' RACE reads and lists one entry per CDR3 protein. Here the sample spans roughly 150,000 distinct CDR3 sequences, under 35% being singletons. The specimen sequenced was synovial fluid, either unsorted or a sorted T cell fraction (not recorded which). The receptors were sampled from a male donor with ankylosing spondylitis. Each CDR3 is given with its conserved first and last residue. The D gene is left open where the match is weak. Clone size appears in some rows only: once, few, many, or a class for an expanded clone.

clone size: NA; D gene: NA; V gene: TRBV20-1; J gene: TRBJ1-5; CDR3 DNA: TGCAGTGCTACCCTCCCCGGACGGAGCCTCAATCAGCCCCAGCATTTT; CDR3 protein: CSATLPGRSLNQPQHF
clone size: NA; D gene: NA; V gene: TRBV19; J gene: TRBJ1-1; CDR3 DNA: TGTGCCAGTAAGACAGGAATGAACACTGAAGCTTTCTTT; CDR3 protein: CASKTGMNTEAFF
clone size: NA; D gene: NA; V gene: TRBV20-1; J gene: TRBJ2-2; CDR3 DNA: TGCAGTGCTATTCGGACGGCGAGAACCGGGGAGCTGTTTTTT; CDR3 protein: CSAIRTARTGELFF
clone size: once; D gene: NA; V gene: TRBV29-1; J gene: TRBJ2-2; CDR3 DNA: TGCAGCGTTGAAGCTTCGAACACCGGGGAGCTGTTTTTT; CDR3 protein: CSVEASNTGELFF
clone size: NA; D gene: NA; V gene: TRBV7-2; J gene: TRBJ2-5; CDR3 DNA: TGTGCCAGCAGCCCCCACGTGGGAGTCCGGGGCCAAGAGACCCAGTACTTC; CDR3 protein: CASSPHVGVRGQETQYF
clone size: NA; D gene: NA; V gene: TRBV20-1; J gene: TRBJ1-1; CDR3 DNA: TGCAGTGCTAGTAGGTACCAGCACACTGAAGCTTTCTTT; CDR3 protein: CSASRYQHTEAFF
clone size: few; D gene: TRBD2; V gene: TRBV7-9; J gene: TRBJ2-5; CDR3 DNA: TGTGCCAGCAGCTTAGCCAAGACTAGCGGGAGGGAAGAGACCCAGTACTTC; CDR3 protein: CASSLAKTSGREETQYF
clone size: many; D gene: NA; V gene: TRBV10-3; J gene: TRBJ2-2; CDR3 DNA: TGTGCCATCAGTGAGTCGTGGGCAGCCACCGGGGAGCTGTTTTTT; CDR3 protein: CAISESWAATGELFF
clone size: NA; D gene: NA; V gene: TRBV12-3/TRBV12-4; J gene: TRBJ1-5; CDR3 DNA: TGTGCCAGCAGCAAGGGGGGGCGGCAGCCCCAGCATTTT; CDR3 protein: CASSKGGRQPQHF
clone size: few; D gene: NA; V gene: TRBV6-5; J gene: TRBJ1-5; CDR3 DNA: TGTGCCAGCAGTTACGGGCAGGATCAGCCCCAGCATTTT; CDR3 protein: CASSYGQDQPQHF
clone size: few; D gene: NA; V gene: TRBV20-1; J gene: TRBJ2-7; CDR3 DNA: TGCAGTGCTAGTCTTAAGGGCAGGGTAACCTACGAGCAGTACTTC; CDR3 protein: CSASLKGRVTYEQYF
clone size: few; D gene: NA; V gene: TRBV7-8; J gene: TRBJ1-2; CDR3 DNA: TGTGCCAGCAGCCAGCGGTCTCAAGTAGGTGGCTACACCTTC; CDR3 protein: CASSQRSQVGGYTF
clone size: few; D gene: NA; V gene: TRBV12-3/TRBV12-4; J gene: TRBJ1-5; CDR3 DNA: TGTGCCAGCAGTTCGGGACAAGTTCCCCATCAGCCCCAGCATTTT; CDR3 protein: CASSSGQVPHQPQHF
clone size: few; D gene: NA; V gene: TRBV28; J gene: TRBJ1-4; CDR3 DNA: TGTGCCAGCAGTTTAATGGAAAAACTGTTTTTT; CDR3 protein: CASSLMEKLFF
clone size: few; D gene: NA; V gene: TRBV7-9; J gene: TRBJ1-1; CDR3 DNA: TGTGCCAGCAGCATAGGGGGACAAGCCGGCACTGAAGCTTTCTTT; CDR3 protein: CASSIGGQAGTEAFF
clone size: NA; D gene: NA; V gene: TRBV5-1; J gene: TRBJ2-3; CDR3 DNA: TGCGCCAGCAGCCTCGGCCACCAAGGCACAGATACGCAGTATTTT; CDR3 protein: CASSLGHQGTDTQYF
clone size: NA; D gene: NA; V gene: TRBV11-2; J gene: TRBJ2-1; CDR3 DNA: TGTGCCAGCAGCGCGTCCTCCCCCCTTAAGGGAGTTTACAATGAGCAGTTCTTC; CDR3 protein: CASSASSPLKGVYNEQFF
clone size: few; D gene: TRBD2; V gene: TRBV27; J gene: TRBJ2-5; CDR3 DNA: TGTGCCAGCGGAGCGGGGAGGGGAGAGACCCAGTACTTC; CDR3 protein: CASGAGRGETQYF
clone size: few; D gene: NA; V gene: TRBV7-9; J gene: TRBJ2-3; CDR3 DNA: TGTGCCAGCAGCTTAGCTTTCAGGACAGCTAGCACAGATACGCAGTATTTT; CDR3 protein: CASSLAFRTASTDTQYF
clone size: few; D gene: NA; V gene: TRBV20-1; J gene: TRBJ1-6; CDR3 DNA: TGCAGTGCTAGAGAGGGTGTTATTGCACCCCTCCACTTT; CDR3 protein: CSAREGVIAPLHF
clone size: NA; D gene: NA; V gene: TRBV7-9; J gene: TRBJ2-1; CDR3 DNA: TGTGCCAGCAGCCCATGGCCCCTAGGATCCAATGAGCAGTTCTTC; CDR3 protein: CASSPWPLGSNEQFF
clone size: many; D gene: TRBD2; V gene: TRBV10-3; J gene: TRBJ2-7; CDR3 DNA: TGTGCCATCAGCAGACTAGCGGGGTCAACCTACGAGCAGTACTTC; CDR3 protein: CAISRLAGSTYEQYF
clone size: many; D gene: TRBD1; V gene: TRBV6-1; J gene: TRBJ2-6; CDR3 DNA: TGTGCCAGCAGTGAATTTGACAGGGCTTTTGCTGGGGCCAACGTCCTGACTTTC; CDR3 protein: CASSEFDRAFAGANVLTF
clone size: NA; D gene: NA; V gene: TRBV6-5; J gene: TRBJ1-2; CDR3 DNA: TGTGCCAGCAGTTACTCGAAGGGGGGCAGCTATGGCTACACCTTC; CDR3 protein: CASSYSKGGSYGYTF
clone size: many; D gene: NA; V gene: TRBV7-8; J gene: TRBJ1-5; CDR3 DNA: TGTGCCAGCAGCTCTCGTGGGGATAGCAATCAGCCCCAGCATTTT; CDR3 protein: CASSSRGDSNQPQHF
clone size: many; D gene: NA; V gene: TRBV20-1; J gene: TRBJ1-4; CDR3 DNA: TGCAGTGCTAGTGGCGGGAATGAAAAACTGTTTTTT; CDR3 protein: CSASGGNEKLFF
clone size: few; D gene: TRBD1; V gene: TRBV24-1; J gene: TRBJ2-1; CDR3 DNA: TGTGCCACCAGTGATCGGACAGGGATCGGCTACAATGAGCAGTTCTTC; CDR3 protein: CATSDRTGIGYNEQFF
clone size: NA; D gene: TRBD1; V gene: TRBV7-9; J gene: TRBJ2-2; CDR3 DNA: TGTGCCAGCAGCCTGAAGATGAGGACAGGGGATACCGGGGAGCTGTTTTTT; CDR3 protein: CASSLKMRTGDTGELFF
clone size: NA; D gene: NA; V gene: TRBV7-2; J gene: TRBJ1-2; CDR3 DNA: TGTGCCAGCAACTTTGGAGCCGGCCGCTATGGCTACACCTTC; CDR3 protein: CASNFGAGRYGYTF
clone size: NA; D gene: NA; V gene: TRBV28; J gene: TRBJ1-1; CDR3 DNA: TGTGCCAGCAGTTTACCCCCCCGCGGAGGCACTGAAGCTTTCTTT; CDR3 protein: CASSLPPRGGTEAFF
clone size: NA; D gene: NA; V gene: TRBV10-3; J gene: TRBJ1-6; CDR3 DNA: TGTGCCATCAGTGATGAGACAATTTCACCCCTCCACTTT; CDR3 protein: CAISDETISPLHF
clone size: NA; D gene: NA; V gene: TRBV18; J gene: TRBJ2-7; CDR3 DNA: TGTGCCAGCTCGTACGAGGGAGGTCGGCAGTACTTC; CDR3 protein: CASSYEGGRQYF
clone size: NA; D gene: NA; V gene: TRBV29-1; J gene: TRBJ1-2; CDR3 DNA: TGCAGCGTCGGGACTACAGGAAACTATGGCTACACCTTC; CDR3 protein: CSVGTTGNYGYTF
clone size: NA; D gene: TRBD2; V gene: TRBV20-1; J gene: TRBJ2-7; CDR3 DNA: TGCAGTGCTGGCGGGGGGACCTACGAGCAGTACTTC; CDR3 protein: CSAGGGTYEQYF
clone size: NA; D gene: NA; V gene: TRBV7-9; J gene: TRBJ2-7; CDR3 DNA: TGTGCCAGCAGCTCCAGGGGATTTGGGCCCTCCTACGAGCAGTACTTC; CDR3 protein: CASSSRGFGPSYEQYF
clone size: NA; D gene: NA; V gene: TRBV2; J gene: TRBJ2-2; CDR3 DNA: TGTGCCAGCAGTGTTGGACATAACCCGAACACCGGGGAGCTGTTTTTT; CDR3 protein: CASSVGHNPNTGELFF
clone size: many; D gene: NA; V gene: TRBV5-1; J gene: TRBJ2-6; CDR3 DNA: TGCGCCAGCAGCCTGGGATCGGAGACTGGGGCCAACGTCCTGACTTTC; CDR3 protein: CASSLGSETGANVLTF
clone size: NA; D gene: TRBD2; V gene: TRBV11-2; J gene: TRBJ2-1; CDR3 DNA: TGTGCCAGCAGCTCGTTAGCGGGAGGGGACAATGAGCAGTTCTTC; CDR3 protein: CASSSLAGGDNEQFF